This T cell receptor beta chain was recorded in a study of cytomegalovirus exposure and HLA in healthy donors. The primer mix had 60 Vbeta and 13 Jbeta primers. Libraries were prepared by immunoSEQ multiplex PCR; TCRdb keeps only in-frame clonotypes and omits some of them. The sample holds more than 80,000 clones, roughly 76% seen once. For this clone: Its target is not known.

The CDR3 totals 13 residues. Germline V CDR1 and CDR2: SGHDN, FVKESK. V dropped 6 bases and J dropped 6; count of bases not matched to a gene: 4. Notes on the study in general: A later analysis linked a missense variant in DCLRE1C to the trimming of TCR beta V and J genes. A later analysis found common viral pathogens apparently linked to several of the most significant clusters.

The sequencing sample was made of PBMCs. This TCR came from a woman in her sixties or seventies in good health and CMV-seropositive. The genes are TRBV14 and TRBJ2-2; 7 bases agree with TRBD2. The CDR3 coding sequence is TGTGCCAGCAGGTCGGGGGGACCCGGGGAGCTGTTTTTT. Its protein is CASRSGGPGELFF.